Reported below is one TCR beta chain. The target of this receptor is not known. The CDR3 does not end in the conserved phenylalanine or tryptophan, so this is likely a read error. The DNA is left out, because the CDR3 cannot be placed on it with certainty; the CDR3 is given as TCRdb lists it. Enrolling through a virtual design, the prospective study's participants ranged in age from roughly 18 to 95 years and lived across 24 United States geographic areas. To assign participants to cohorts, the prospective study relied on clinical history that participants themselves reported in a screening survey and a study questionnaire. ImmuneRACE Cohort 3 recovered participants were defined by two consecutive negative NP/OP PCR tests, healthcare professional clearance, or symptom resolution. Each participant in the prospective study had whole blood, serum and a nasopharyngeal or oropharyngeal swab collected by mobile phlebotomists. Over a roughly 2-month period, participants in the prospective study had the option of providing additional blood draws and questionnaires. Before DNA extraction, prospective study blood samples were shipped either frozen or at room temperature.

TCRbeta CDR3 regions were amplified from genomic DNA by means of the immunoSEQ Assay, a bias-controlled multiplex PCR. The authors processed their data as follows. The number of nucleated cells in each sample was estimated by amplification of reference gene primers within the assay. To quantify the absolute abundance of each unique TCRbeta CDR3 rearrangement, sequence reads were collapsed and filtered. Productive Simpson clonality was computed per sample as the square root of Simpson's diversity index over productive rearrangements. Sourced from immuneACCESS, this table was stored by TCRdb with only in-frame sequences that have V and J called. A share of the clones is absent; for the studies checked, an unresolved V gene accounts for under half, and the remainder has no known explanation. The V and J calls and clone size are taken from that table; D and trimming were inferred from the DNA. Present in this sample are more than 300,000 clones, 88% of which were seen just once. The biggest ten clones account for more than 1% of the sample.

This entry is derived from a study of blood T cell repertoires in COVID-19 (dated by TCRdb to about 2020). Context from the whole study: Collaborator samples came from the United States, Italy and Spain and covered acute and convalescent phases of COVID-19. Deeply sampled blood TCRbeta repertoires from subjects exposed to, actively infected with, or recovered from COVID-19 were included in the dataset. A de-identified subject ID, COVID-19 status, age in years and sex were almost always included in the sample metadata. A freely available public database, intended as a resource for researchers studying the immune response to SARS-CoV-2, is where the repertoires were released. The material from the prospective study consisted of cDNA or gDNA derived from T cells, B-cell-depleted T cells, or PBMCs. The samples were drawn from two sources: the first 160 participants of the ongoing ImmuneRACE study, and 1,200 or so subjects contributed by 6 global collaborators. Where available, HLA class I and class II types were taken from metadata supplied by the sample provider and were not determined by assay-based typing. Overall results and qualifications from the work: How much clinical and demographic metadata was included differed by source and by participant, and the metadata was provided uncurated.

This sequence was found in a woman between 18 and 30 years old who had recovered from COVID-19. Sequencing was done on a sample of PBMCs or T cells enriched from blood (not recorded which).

The CDR3 region: CASRLEGLAP. The chain joins TRBV12-2 to TRBJ2-4; TRBD2 is the table's D call and was not checked against the DNA. TRBV12-2 is a recognized pseudogene. The CDR3 region is 10 residues in length, termini included.